Sequencing of this T cell receptor (beta chain) was carried out in a study of T cells in localized non-small cell lung cancer. Study observations and caveats: Analysis by sequencing included only one tumor region, so heterogeneity remains possible. There was higher T cell clonality in uninvolved adjacent lung than in tumor, and it was highest there. Across samples, adjacent lung featured a median around 55 of the top 100 tumor clones. Longer survival (overall) was linked to higher T cell density in blood.

The assay was immunoSEQ multiplex PCR, and TCRdb's table has in-frame clones only and misses some. The profile covers some 25,000 clones, with 70% to 90% appearing a single time and roughly 10% taken by the ten largest. This CDR3 has 14 residues. From germline, CDR1 is SNHLY and CDR2 FYNNEI. V lost 6 bases and J lost 0, with 11 bases in between. In regard to this clone: What it binds is not known.

The clonotype was recovered from a woman aged 40-69 years with stage III lung adenocarcinoma. This specimen was peripheral blood mononuclear cells, taken before any cancer treatment. This sequence joins TRBV2 and TRBJ1-2; D call uncertain. CDR3 sequence (DNA): TGTGCCAGCAGATCCGACTGGACTAACTATGGCTACACCTTC. Translated, it gives CASRSDWTNYGYTF.